What follows are 2 T cell receptor beta chains derived from one specimen sequenced in a study of blood T cell repertoires in COVID-19. Only in-frame clones appear in the TCRdb table, and some are missing; sequencing was by immunoSEQ multiplex PCR. Of 140,000 to 150,000 clones listed, over 80% were seen once; the top ten hold 2.5% to 3%. Sequencing was done on a sample of peripheral blood. The receptors derive from a woman between 40 and 55 years old with active or convalescent COVID-19.

This clone showed up just a few times. The chain has TRBV30 and TRBJ2-1; 12 nucleotides align to TRBD2. The CDR3 has 17 amino acids. V trimming: 3 bases; J trimming: 1 base; junction bases outside the gene matches: 7. CDR1 GTSNPN and CDR2 SVGIG come from the germline V gene (reference sequence). CDR3 amino acids: CAWSRTTSGGSYNEQFF. The CDR3 DNA sequence: TGTGCCTGGAGCCGGACGACTAGCGGGGGTTCCTACAATGAGCAGTTCTTC.

The rearrangement links TRBV9 to TRBJ2-2, with D unresolved. The CDR3 has 12 amino acids. Germline CDR1 SGDLS, CDR2 YYNGEE. V was trimmed by 3 bases and J by 5 bases, leaving 5 bases between them. The CDR3 DNA follows: TGTGCCAGCAGCGCGTATACCGGGGAGCTGTTTTTT. Translated, it gives CASSAYTGELFF.